This TCR beta chain came from a study of cytomegalovirus exposure and HLA in healthy donors. Looking at the study overall: There were 90 million to 130 million unique TCR beta sequences, drawn from 200 million or so T cells, in an earlier analysis. Study-wide points: Usually a TCR sequence was rare, but some public TCRs were found in many donors.

PCR involved 60 Vbeta and 13 Jbeta primers. Sequenced by immunoSEQ multiplex PCR; TCRdb stores in-frame clones only, minus some. The repertoire has over 55,000 clones, over 75% of them found once; the top ten carry around 10%. With respect to this clone: Antigen: not known.

This CDR3 contains 15 residues. The V gene lost 3 bases and the J gene lost 7 bases, with 17 bases spanning the gap. The germline gives CDR1 SGHRS, CDR2 YFSETQ. Source material: PBMCs. This TCR came from a woman in her thirties in good health and CMV-seropositive. The V and J genes are TRBV5-1 and TRBJ2-1; the D gene is possibly TRBD2 (5 bases). The CDR3 nucleotides read TGCGCCAGCAGCTCGTCAACTCCGAGAGGGAATGAGCAGTTCTTC. This codes for CASSSSTPRGNEQFF.